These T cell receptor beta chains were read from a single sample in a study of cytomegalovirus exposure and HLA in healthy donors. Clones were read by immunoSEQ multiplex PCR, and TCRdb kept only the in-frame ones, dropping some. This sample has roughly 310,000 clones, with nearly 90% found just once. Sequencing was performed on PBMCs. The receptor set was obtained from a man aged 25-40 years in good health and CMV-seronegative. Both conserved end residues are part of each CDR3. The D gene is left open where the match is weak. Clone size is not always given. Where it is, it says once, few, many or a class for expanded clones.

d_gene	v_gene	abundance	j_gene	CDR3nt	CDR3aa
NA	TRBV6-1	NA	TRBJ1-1	TGTGCCAGCAGTGAACTAAGGGGGGGAAACACTGAAGCTTTCTTT	CASSELRGGNTEAFF
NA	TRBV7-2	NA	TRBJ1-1	TGTGCCAGCGGCCCGGGTCCCGGGACTCTCGGGGCTTTCTTT	CASGPGPGTLGAFF
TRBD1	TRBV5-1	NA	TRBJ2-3	TGCGCCAGCAGCTTGTCGAGACAGGGGAGCACAGATACGCAGTATTTT	CASSLSRQGSTDTQYF
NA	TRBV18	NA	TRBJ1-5	TGTGCCAGCTCAGTCTCGACAGGTAATAGCAATCAGCCCCAGCATTTT	CASSVSTGNSNQPQHF
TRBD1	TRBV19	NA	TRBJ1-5	TGTGCCAGTAGTATCGGGACAGCAGTCAATCAGCCCCAGCATTTT	CASSIGTAVNQPQHF
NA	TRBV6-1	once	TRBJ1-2	TGTGCCAGCAGTGAAACAGGGAATTCGGGCTATGGCTACACCTTC	CASSETGNSGYGYTF
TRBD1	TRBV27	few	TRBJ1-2	TGTGCCAGCAGTTCACCGGGACAGGGGGCGGACTATGGCTACACCTTC	CASSSPGQGADYGYTF
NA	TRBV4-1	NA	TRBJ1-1	TGCGCCAGCAGCCAAGAGTATGGTCAGACTGAAGCTTTCTTT	CASSQEYGQTEAFF
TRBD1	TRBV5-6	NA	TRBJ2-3	TGTGCCAGCTGCTTCCGGACAGGGGGCACAGATACGCAGTATTTT	CASCFRTGGTDTQYF
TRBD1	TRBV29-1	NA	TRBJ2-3	TGCAGCGTTGCGGGACAGGGGGAGTTACTCACAGATACGCAGTATTTT	CSVAGQGELLTDTQYF
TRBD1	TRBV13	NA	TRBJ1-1	TGTGCCAGCAGCTTTTCGACAGGGGGCTCAACTGAAGCTTTCTTT	CASSFSTGGSTEAFF
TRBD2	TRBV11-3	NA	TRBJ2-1	TGTGCCAGCAGCTTAGCGGGGGGTTGGGAGCAGTTCTTC	CASSLAGGWEQFF
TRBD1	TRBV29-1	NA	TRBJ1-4	TGCAGCTGCGCAACAGGGGCGGTGTATGAAAAACTGTTTTTT	CSCATGAVYEKLFF
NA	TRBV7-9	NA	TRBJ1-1	TGTGCCAGCAGCTTACGGGGCACTGAAGCTTTCTTT	CASSLRGTEAFF
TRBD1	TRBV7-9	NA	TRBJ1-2	TGTGCCAGCAACGGACAGGGAGGAGATGGCTACACCTTC	CASNGQGGDGYTF
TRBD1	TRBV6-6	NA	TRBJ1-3	TGTGCCAGCAGTTATTCCGACAGGGGGGGAAACACCATATATTTT	CASSYSDRGGNTIYF
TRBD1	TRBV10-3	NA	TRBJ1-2	TGTGCCATCAGTGAAGACAGGGAGCTCTATGGCTACACCTTC	CAISEDRELYGYTF
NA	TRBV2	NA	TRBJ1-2	TGTGCCAGCAGTGAAGCCCTAAGGGAGGGCCGTAACTATGGCTACACCTTC	CASSEALREGRNYGYTF